This TCR beta chain was found in a study of early T cells in non-severe SARS-CoV-2 infection. Study in general: Chains stayed unpaired after sequencing of bulk RNA from unsorted whole blood.

Individual cDNA molecules were tagged with unique molecular identifiers, the study reported. MiXCR was run by TCRdb on the 5' RACE reads, yielding one entry per CDR3 protein. The sample has 40,000 to 45,000 distinct CDR3 sequences, around 9.9% seen once. This clonotype showed up many times. Material for sequencing was whole blood. The source is an adult who was a healthcare worker with PCR-confirmed SARS-CoV-2 infection or an uninfected control (not recorded which).

DNA for the CDR3: TGTGCCACCAGTGATTTGCTCCTCGGGGAGAATTCACCCCTCCACTTT. This codes for CATSDLLLGENSPLHF. The chain uses TRBV24-1 and TRBJ1-6; D gene ambiguous. Germline CDR1 KGHDR, CDR2 SFDVKD. V lost 0 bases and J 7 bases, leaving 12 bases between the germline ends. This CDR3 spans 16 amino acids.